This T cell receptor beta chain derives from a study of T cells in Graves' hyperthyroidism and ophthalmopathy. Germline CDR1 KGHDR, CDR2 SFDVKD. Trimming shortened V by 4 bases and J by 4 bases, and 7 bases separated the two germline ends. This CDR3 is built from 13 residues. In its sample, this clonotype was seen many times. RNA transcripts served as the template for amplifying TCR beta CDR3 regions. HTBI primers drove first-round RT-PCR of the TCR CDR3. TCRdb re-derived calls from the multiplex PCR reads in MiXCR, one entry per CDR3 protein. The sample yields around 560,000 distinct CDR3 sequences, approximately 15% seen once.

Material: blood. The J gene is TRBJ1-5, the V gene TRBV24-1; D is unclear. The receptor comes from a woman aged 18-30 years with Graves' hyperthyroidism. Written as DNA, the CDR3 is TGTGCCACCAGTGAAACCACAAATCAGCCCCAGCATTTT. Amino acid sequence: CATSETTNQPQHF.